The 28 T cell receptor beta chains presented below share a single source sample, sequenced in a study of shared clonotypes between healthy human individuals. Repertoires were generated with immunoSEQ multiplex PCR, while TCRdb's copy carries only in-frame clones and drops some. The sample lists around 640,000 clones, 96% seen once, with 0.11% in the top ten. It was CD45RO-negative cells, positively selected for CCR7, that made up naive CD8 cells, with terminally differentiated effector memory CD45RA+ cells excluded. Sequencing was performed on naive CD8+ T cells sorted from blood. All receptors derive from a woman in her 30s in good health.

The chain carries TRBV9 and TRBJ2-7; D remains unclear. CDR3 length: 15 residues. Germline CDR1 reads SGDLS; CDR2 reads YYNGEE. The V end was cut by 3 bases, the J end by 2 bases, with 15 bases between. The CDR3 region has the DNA TGTGCCAGCAGCGCAGGCGCTTCTGAGGCCTACGAGCAGTACTTC. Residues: CASSAGASEAYEQYF.

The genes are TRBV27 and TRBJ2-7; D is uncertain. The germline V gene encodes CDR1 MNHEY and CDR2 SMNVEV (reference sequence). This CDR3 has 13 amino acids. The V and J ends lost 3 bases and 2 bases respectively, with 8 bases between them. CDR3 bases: TGTGCCAGCAGTTTGGCTATAACCTACGAGCAGTACTTC. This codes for CASSLAITYEQYF.

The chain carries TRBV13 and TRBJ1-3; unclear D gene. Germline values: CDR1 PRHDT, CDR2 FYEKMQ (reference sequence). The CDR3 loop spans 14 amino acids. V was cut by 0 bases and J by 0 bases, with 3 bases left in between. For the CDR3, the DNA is TGTGCCAGCAGCTTAGGGAGCTCTGGAAACACCATATATTTT. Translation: CASSLGSSGNTIYF.

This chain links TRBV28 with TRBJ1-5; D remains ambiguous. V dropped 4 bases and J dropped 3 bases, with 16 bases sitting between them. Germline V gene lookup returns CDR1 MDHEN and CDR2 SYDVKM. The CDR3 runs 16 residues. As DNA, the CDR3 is TGTGCCAGCAGTTCCCCTTGGGCAGATGTCAATCAGCCCCAGCATTTT. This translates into CASSSPWADVNQPQHF.

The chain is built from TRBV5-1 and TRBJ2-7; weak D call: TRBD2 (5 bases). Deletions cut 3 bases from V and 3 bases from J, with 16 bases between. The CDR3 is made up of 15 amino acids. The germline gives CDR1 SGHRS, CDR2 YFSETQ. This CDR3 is CASSSDRGSVYEQYF. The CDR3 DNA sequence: TGCGCCAGCAGCTCCGACCGGGGATCGGTCTACGAGCAGTACTTC. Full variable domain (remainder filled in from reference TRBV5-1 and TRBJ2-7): KAGVTQTPRYLIKTRGQQVTLSCSPISGHRSVSWYQQTPGQGLQFLFEYFSETQRNKGNFPGRFSGRQFSNSRSEMNVSTLELGDSALYLCASSSDRGSVYEQYFGPGTRLTVT.

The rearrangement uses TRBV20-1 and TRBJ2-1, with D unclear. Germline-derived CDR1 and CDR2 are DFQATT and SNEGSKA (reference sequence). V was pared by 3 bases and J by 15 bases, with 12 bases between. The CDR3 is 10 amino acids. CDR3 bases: TGCAGTGCTAGGTACAACCGGCCGTTCTTC. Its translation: CSARYNRPFF.

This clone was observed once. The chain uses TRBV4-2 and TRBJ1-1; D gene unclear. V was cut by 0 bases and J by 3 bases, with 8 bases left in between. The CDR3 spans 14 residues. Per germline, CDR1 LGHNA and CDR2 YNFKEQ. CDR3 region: CASSQERVYTEAFF. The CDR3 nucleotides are TGTGCCAGCAGCCAAGAAAGGGTCTACACTGAAGCTTTCTTT.

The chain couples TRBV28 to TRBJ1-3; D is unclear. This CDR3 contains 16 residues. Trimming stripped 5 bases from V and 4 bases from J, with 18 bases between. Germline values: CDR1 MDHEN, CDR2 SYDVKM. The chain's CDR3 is CASSPGRLIRGNTIYF. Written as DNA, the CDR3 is TGTGCCAGCAGTCCCGGCCGTCTCATTCGGGGAAACACCATATATTTT.

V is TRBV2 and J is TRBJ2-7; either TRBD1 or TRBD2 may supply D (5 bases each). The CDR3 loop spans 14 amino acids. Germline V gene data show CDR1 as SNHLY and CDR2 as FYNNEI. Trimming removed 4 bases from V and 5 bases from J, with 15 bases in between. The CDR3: CASSVSGPGNEQYF. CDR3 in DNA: TGTGCCAGCAGTGTATCGGGACCAGGAAACGAGCAGTACTTC.

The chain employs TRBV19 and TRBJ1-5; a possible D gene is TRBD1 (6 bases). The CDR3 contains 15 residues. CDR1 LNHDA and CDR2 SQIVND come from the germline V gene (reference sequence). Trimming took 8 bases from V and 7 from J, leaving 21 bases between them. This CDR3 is CASSEGGLWDQPQHF. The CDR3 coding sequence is TGTGCCAGTTCCGAGGGGGGCCTGTGGGACCAGCCCCAGCATTTT.

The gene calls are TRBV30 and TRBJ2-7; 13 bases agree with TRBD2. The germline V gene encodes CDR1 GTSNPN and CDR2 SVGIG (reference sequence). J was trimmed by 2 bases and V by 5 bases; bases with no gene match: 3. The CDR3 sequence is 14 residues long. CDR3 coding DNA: TGTGCCTGGGGGGGACTAGCGGGAACCTACGAGCAGTACTTC. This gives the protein CAWGGLAGTYEQYF.

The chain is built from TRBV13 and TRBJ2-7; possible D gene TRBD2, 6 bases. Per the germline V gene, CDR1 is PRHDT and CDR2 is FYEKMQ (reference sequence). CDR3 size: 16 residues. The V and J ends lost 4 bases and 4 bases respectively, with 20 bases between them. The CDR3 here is CASSSSGTGGLYEQYF. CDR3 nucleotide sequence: TGTGCCAGCAGCTCCTCCGGGACTGGGGGGTTATACGAGCAGTACTTC.

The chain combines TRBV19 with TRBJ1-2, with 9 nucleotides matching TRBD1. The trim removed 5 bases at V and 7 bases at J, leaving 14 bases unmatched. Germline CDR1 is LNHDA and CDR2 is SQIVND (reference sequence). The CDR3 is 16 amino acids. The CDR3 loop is CASSPGQGALISGYTF. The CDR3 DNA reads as TGTGCCAGTAGTCCGGGACAGGGCGCGCTAATTAGTGGCTACACCTTC.

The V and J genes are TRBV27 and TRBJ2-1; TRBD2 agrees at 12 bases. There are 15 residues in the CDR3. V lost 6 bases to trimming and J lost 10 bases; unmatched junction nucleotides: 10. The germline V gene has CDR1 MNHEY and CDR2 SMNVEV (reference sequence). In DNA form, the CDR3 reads TGTGCCAGCAGGACTAGCGGGAGCTCTATGTACGAGCAGTTCTTC. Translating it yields CASRTSGSSMYEQFF.

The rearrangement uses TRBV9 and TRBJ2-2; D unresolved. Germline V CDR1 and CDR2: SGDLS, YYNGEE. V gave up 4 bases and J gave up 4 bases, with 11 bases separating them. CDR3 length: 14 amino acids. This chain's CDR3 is CASSPELSTGELFF. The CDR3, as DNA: TGTGCCAGCAGCCCAGAACTAAGCACCGGGGAGCTGTTTTTT.

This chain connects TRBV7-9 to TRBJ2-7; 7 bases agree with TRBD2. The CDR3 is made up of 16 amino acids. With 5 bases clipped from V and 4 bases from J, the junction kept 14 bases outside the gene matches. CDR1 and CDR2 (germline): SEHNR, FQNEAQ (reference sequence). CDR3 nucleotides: TGTGCCAGCAGCCCTCGTGTAGGGCTAGCGGTTTACGAGCAGTACTTC. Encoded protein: CASSPRVGLAVYEQYF.

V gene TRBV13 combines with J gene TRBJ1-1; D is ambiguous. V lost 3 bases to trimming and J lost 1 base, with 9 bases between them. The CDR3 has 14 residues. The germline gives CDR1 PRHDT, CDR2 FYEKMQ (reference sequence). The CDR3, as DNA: TGTGCCAGCAGCTTGGTCAGGAAGAACACTGAAGCTTTCTTT. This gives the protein CASSLVRKNTEAFF.

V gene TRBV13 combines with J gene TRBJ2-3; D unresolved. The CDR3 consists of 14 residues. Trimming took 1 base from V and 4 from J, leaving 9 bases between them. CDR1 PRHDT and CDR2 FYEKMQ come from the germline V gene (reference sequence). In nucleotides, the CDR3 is TGTGCCAGCAGCTTAGAGCTCTCGGCAGATACGCAGTATTTT. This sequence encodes CASSLELSADTQYF.

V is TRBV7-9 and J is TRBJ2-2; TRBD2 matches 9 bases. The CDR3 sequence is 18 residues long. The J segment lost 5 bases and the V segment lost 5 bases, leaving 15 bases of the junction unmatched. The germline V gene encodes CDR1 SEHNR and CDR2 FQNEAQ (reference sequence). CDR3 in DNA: TGTGCCAGCAGCGCCCCCCTCGGTAGCGGGAGTGGTACCGGGGAGCTGTTTTTT. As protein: CASSAPLGSGSGTGELFF.

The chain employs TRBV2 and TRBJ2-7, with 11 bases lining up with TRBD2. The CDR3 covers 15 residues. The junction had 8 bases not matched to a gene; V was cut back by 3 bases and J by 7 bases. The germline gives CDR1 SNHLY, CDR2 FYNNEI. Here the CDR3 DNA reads TGTGCCAGCAGTGAGGTTAGCGGGAGGGCAGGGGAGCAGTACTTC. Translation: CASSEVSGRAGEQYF.

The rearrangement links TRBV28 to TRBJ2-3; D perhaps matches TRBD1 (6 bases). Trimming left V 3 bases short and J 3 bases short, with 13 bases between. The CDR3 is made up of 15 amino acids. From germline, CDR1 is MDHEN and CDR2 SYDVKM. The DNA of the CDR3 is TGTGCCAGCAGTTTGGGGGCTAAGTTTACAGATACGCAGTATTTT. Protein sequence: CASSLGAKFTDTQYF.

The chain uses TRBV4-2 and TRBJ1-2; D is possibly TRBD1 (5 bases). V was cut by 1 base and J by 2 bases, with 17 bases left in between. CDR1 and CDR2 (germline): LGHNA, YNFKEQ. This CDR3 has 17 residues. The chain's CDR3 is CASSQAAPTGTNYGYTF. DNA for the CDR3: TGTGCCAGCAGCCAAGCTGCCCCAACAGGTACCAACTATGGCTACACCTTC.

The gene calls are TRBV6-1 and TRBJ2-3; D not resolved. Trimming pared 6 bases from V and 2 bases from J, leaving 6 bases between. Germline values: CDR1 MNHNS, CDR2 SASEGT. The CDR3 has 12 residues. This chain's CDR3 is CASSSTTDTQYF. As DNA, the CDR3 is TGTGCCAGCAGCTCTACCACAGATACGCAGTATTTT.

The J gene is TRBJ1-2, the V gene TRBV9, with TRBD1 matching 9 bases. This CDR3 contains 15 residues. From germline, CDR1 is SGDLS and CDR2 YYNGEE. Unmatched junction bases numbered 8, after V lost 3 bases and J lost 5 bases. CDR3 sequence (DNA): TGTGCCAGCAGCGGAAGGACAGGGGACGGGTATGGCTACACCTTC. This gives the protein CASSGRTGDGYGYTF.

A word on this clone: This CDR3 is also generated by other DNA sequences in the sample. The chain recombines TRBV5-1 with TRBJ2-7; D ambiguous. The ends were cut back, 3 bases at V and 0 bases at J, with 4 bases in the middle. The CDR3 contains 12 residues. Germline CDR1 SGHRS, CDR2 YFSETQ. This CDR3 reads CASSSSSYEQYF. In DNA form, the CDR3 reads TGCGCCAGCAGCTCAAGCTCCTACGAGCAGTACTTC.

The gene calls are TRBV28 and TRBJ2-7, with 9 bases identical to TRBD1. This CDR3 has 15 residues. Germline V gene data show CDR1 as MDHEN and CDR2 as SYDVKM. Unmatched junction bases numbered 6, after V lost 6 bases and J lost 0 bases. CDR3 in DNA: TGTGCCAGCAGACCACGGGACAGGGTCTCCTACGAGCAGTACTTC. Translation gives CASRPRDRVSYEQYF.

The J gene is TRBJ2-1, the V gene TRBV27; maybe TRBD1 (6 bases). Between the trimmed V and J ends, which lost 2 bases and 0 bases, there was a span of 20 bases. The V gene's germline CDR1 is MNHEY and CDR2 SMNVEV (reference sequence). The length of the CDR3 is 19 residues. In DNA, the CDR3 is TGTGCCAGCAGTTTAACAAGCGACAACACAGGGAGCTCCTACAATGAGCAGTTCTTC. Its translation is CASSLTSDNTGSSYNEQFF.

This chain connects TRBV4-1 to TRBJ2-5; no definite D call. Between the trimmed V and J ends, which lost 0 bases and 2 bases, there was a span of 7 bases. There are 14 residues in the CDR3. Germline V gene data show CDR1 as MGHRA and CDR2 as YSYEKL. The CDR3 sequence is CASSQDSVQETQYF. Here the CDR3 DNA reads TGCGCCAGCAGCCAAGACAGCGTACAAGAGACCCAGTACTTC.